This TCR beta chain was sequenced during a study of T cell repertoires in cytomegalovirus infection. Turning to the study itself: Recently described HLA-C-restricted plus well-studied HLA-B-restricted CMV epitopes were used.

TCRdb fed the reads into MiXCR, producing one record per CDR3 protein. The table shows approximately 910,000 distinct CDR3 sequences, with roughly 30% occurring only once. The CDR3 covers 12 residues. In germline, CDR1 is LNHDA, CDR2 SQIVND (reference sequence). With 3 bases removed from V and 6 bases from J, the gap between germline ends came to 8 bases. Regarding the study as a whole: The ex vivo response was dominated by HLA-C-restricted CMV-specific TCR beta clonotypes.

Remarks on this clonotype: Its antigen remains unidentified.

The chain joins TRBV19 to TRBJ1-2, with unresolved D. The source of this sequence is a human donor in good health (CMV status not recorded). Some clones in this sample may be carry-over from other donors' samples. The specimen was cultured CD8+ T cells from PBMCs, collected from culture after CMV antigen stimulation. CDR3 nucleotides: TGTGCCAGTAGTATTTACAGAGATGGCTACACCTTC. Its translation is CASSIYRDGYTF.